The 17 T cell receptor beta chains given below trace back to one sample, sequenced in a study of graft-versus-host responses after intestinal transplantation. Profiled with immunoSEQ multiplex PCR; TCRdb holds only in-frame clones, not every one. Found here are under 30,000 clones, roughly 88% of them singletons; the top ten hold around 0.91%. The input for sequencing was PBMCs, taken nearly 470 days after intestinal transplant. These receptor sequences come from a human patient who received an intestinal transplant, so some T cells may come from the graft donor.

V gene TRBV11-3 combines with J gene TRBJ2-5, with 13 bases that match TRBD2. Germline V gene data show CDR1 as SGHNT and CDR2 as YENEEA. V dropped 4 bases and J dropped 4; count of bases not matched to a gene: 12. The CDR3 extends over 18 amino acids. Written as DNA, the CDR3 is TGTGCCAGCAGCTGGACTAGCGGGAGTATCGGGGTTAGAGAGACCCAGTACTTC. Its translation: CASSWTSGSIGVRETQYF.

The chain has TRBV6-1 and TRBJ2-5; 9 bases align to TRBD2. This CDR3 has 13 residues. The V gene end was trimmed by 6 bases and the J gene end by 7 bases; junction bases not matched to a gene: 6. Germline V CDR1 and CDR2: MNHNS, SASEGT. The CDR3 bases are TGTGCCAGCAGGCGGGAGGGGGTGGGGACCCAGTACTTC. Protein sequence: CASRREGVGTQYF.

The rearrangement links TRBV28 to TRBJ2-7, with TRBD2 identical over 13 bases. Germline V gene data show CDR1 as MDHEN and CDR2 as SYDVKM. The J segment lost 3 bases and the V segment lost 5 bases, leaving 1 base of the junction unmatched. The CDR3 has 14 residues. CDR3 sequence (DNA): TGTGCCAGCAGTGGGACTAGCGGGGACTACGAGCAGTACTTC. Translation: CASSGTSGDYEQYF.

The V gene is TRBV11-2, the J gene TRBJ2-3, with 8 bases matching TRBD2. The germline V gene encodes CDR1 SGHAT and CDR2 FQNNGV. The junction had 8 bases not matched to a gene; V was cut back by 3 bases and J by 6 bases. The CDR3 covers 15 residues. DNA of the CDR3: TGTGCCAGCAGCTTTGAAGCGGGAGTTTTGGATACGCAGTATTTT. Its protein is CASSFEAGVLDTQYF.

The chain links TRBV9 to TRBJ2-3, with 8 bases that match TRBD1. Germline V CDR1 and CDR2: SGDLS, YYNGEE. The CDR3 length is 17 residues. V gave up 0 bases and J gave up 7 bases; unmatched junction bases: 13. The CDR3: CASSVGTGPYPLNTQYF. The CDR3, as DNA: TGTGCCAGCAGCGTAGGGACAGGGCCCTACCCCCTGAATACGCAGTATTTT.

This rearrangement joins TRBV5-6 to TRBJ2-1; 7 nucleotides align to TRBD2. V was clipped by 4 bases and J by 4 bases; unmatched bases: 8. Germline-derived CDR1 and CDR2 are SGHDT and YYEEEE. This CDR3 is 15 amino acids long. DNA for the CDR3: TGTGCCAGCAGCCGGAGGTCTAGCGGATACAATGAGCAGTTCTTC. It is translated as CASSRRSSGYNEQFF.

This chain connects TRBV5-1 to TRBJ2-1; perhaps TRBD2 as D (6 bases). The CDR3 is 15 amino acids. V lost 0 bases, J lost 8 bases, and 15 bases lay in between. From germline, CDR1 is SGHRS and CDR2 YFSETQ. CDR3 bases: TGCGCCAGCAGCTTGGTAGGGAGGACGTTAGATGAGCAGTTCTTC. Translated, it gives CASSLVGRTLDEQFF.

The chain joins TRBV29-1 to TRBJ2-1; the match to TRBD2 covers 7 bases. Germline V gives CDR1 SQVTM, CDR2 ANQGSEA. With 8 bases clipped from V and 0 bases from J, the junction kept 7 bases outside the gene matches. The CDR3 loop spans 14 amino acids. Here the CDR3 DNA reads TGCAGCTCCAAGACTAGCTCCTCCTACAATGAGCAGTTCTTC. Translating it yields CSSKTSSSYNEQFF.

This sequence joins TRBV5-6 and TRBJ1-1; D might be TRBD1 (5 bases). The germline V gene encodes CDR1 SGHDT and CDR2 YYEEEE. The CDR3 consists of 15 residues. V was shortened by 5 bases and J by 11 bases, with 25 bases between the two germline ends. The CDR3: CASRPPGTLVGEAFF. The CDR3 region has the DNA TGTGCCAGCAGACCTCCCGGGACCCTCGTCGGGGAGGCTTTCTTT.

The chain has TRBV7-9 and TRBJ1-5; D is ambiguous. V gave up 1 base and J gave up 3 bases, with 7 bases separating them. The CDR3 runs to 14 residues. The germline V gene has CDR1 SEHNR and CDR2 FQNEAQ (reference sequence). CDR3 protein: CASSLDGFNQPQHF. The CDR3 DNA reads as TGTGCCAGCAGCTTAGATGGGTTCAATCAGCCCCAGCATTTT.

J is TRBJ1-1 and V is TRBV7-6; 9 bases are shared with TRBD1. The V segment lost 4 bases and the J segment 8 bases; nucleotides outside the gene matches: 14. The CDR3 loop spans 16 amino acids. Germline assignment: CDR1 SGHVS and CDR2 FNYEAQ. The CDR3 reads CASSSPGQGLGLEAFF. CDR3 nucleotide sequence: TGTGCCAGCAGCTCCCCGGGACAGGGCCTCGGGTTGGAAGCTTTCTTT.

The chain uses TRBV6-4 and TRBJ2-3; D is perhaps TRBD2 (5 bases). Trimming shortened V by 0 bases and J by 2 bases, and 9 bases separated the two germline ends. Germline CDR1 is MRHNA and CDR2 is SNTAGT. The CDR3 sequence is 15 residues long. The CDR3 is CASSDSPSFTDTQYF. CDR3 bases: TGTGCCAGCAGTGACTCTCCTAGCTTCACAGATACGCAGTATTTT.

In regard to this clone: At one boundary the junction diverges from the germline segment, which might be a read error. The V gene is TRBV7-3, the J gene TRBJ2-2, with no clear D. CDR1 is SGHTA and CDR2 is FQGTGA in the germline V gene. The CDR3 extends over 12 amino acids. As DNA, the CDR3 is TGCCCCGACGGCTCGAACACCGGGGAGCTGTTTTTT. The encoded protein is CPDGSNTGELFF.

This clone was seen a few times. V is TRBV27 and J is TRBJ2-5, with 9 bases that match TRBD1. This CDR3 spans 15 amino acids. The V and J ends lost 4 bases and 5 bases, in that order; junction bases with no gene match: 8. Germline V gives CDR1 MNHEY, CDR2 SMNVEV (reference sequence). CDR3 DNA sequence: TGTGCCAGCAGTTCCTCGACAGGGGGTAGGGAGACCCAGTACTTC. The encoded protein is CASSSSTGGRETQYF.

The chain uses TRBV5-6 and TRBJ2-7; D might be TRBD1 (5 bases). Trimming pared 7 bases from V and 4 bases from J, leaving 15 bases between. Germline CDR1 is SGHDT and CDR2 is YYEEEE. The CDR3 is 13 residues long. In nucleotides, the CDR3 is TGTGCCAGCCTCTCGGCAGGGCGGTACGAGCAGTACTTC. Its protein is CASLSAGRYEQYF.

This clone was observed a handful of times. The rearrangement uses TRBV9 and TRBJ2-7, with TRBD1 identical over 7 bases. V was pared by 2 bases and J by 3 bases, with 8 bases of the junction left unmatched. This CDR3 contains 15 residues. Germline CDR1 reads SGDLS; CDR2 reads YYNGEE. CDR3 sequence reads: CASSVRAQGDYEQYF. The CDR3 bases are TGTGCCAGCAGCGTTCGGGCCCAGGGGGACTACGAGCAGTACTTC. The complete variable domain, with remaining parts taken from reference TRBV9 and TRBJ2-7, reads DSGVTQTPKHLITATGQRVTLRCSPRSGDLSVYWYQQSLDQGLQFLIQYYNGEERAKGNILERFSAQQFPDLHSELNLSSLELGDSALYFCASSVRAQGDYEQYFGPGTRLTVT.

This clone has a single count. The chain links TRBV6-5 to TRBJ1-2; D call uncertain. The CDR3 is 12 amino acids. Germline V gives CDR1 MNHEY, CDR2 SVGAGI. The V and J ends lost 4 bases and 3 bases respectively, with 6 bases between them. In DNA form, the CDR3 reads TGTGCCAGCAGTTCGGCGGACTATGGCTACACCTTC. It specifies CASSSADYGYTF.